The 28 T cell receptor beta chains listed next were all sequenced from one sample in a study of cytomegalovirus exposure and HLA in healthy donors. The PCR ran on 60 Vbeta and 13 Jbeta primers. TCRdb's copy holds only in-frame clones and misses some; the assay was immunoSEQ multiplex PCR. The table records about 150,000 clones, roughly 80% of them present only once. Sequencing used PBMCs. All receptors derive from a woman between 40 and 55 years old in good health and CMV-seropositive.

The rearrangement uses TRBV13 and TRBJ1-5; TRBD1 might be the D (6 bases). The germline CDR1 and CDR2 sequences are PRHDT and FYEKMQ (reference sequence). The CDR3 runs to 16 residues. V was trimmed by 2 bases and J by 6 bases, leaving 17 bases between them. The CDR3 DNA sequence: TGTGCCAGCAGCTTAAGTGGGGCAGGGGCGGCTCAGCCCCAGCATTTT. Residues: CASSLSGAGAAQPQHF.

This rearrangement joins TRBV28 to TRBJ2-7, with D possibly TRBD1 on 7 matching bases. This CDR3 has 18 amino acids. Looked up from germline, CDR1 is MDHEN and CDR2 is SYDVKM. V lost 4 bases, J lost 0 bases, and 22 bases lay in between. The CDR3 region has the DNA TGTGCCAGCAGTTCACAGGGGCGGGGACTCGTTAGCTCCTACGAGCAGTACTTC. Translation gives CASSSQGRGLVSSYEQYF. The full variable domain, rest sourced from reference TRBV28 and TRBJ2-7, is DVKVTQSSRYLVKRTGEKVFLECVQDMDHENMFWYRQDPGLGLRLIYFSYDVKMKEKGDIPEGYSVSREKKERFSLILESASTNQTSMYLCASSSQGRGLVSSYEQYFGPGTRLTVT.

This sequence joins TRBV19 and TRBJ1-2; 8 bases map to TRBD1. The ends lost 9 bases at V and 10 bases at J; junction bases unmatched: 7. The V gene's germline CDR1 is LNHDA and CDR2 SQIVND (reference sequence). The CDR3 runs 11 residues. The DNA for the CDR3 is TGTGCCAGCCGGACAGGGACAGCCTACACCTTC. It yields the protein CASRTGTAYTF.

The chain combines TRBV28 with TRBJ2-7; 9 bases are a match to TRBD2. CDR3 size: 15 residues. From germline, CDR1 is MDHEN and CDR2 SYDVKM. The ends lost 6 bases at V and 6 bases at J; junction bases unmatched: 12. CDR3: CASSPAGTSPREQYF. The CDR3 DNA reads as TGTGCCAGCAGCCCGGCGGGGACTAGCCCCCGCGAGCAGTACTTC.

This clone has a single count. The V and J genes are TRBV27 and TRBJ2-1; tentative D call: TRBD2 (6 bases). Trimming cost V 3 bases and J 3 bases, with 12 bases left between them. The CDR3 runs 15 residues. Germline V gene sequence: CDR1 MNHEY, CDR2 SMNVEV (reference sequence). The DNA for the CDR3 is TGTGCCAGCAGTTTCAAGGAGGGACTCTACAATGAGCAGTTCTTC. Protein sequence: CASSFKEGLYNEQFF.

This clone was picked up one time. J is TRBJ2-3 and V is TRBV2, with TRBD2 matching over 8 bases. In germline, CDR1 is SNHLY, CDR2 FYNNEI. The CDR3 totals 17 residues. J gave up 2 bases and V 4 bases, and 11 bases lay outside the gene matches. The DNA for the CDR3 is TGTGCCAGCAGTGGTAACAGCGGGGGCCGTTACACAGATACGCAGTATTTT. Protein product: CASSGNSGGRYTDTQYF.

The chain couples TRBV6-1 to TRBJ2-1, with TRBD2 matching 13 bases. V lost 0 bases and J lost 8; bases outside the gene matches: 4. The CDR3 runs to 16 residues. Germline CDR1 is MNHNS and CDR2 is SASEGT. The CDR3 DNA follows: TGTGCCAGCAGTGAAGCGGAACTAGCGGGAGGGGATGAGCAGTTCTTC. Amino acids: CASSEAELAGGDEQFF.

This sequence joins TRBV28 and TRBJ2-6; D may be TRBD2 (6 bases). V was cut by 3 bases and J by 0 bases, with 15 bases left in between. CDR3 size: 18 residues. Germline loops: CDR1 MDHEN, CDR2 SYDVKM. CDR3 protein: CASSFFTGDSSGANVLTF. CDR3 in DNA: TGTGCCAGCAGTTTCTTTACGGGAGATTCCTCTGGGGCCAACGTCCTGACTTTC.

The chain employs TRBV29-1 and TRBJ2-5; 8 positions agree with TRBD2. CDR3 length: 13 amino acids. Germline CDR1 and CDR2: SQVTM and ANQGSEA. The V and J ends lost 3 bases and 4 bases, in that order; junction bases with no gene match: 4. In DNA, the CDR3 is TGCAGCGTTGACTTCGGGGGGGCAGAGACCCAGTACTTC. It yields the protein CSVDFGGAETQYF.

This chain's CDR3 is CATSRPWDRSYEQYF. CDR3 DNA sequence: TGTGCCACCAGCAGACCCTGGGACAGATCCTACGAGCAGTACTTC. The chain links TRBV15 to TRBJ2-7, with 7 nucleotides matching TRBD1. The CDR3 is 15 amino acids. Trimming cost V 2 bases and J 1 base; bases outside gene matches: 5. CDR1 and CDR2 from the germline V gene are LNHNV and YYDKDF (reference sequence).

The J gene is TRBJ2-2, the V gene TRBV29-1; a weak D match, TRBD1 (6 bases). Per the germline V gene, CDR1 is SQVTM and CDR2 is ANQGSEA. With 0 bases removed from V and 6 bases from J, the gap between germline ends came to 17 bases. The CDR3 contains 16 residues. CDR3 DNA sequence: TGCAGCGTTGAAGATCAGGGGCAGGGAAGAGCCGGGGAGCTGTTTTTT. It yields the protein CSVEDQGQGRAGELFF.

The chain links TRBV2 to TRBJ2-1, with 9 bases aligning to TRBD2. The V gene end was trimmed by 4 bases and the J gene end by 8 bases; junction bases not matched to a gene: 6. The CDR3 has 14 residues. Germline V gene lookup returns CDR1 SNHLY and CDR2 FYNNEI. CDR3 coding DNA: TGTGCCAGCAGTGGGCTAGCGGGGAGGGATGAGCAGTTCTTC. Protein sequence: CASSGLAGRDEQFF.

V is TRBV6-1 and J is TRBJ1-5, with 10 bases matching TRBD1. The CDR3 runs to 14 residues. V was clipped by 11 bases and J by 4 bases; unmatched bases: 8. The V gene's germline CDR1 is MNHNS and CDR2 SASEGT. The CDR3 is CAVRDRGFNQPQHF. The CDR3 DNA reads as TGTGCCGTCCGGGACAGGGGATTTAATCAGCCCCAGCATTTT.

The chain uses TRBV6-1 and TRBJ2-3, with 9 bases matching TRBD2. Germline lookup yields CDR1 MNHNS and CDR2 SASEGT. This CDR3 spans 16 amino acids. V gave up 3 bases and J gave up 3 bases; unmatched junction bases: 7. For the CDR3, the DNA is TGTGCCAGCAGTGAGACCACTAGCGGGTTTACAGATACGCAGTATTTT. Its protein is CASSETTSGFTDTQYF.

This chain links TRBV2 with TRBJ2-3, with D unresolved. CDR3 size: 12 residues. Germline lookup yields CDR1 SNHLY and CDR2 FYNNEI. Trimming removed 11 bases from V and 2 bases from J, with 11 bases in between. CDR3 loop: CASRMNTDTQYF. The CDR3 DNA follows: TGTGCCTCTAGAATGAACACAGATACGCAGTATTTT.

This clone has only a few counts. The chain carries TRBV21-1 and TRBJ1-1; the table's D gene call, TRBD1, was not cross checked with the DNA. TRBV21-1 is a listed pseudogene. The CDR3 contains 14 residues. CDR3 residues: CASTHGQGRAEAFF. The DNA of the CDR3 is TGTGCCAGCACCCACGGACAGGGTCGCGCTGAAGCTTTCTTT.

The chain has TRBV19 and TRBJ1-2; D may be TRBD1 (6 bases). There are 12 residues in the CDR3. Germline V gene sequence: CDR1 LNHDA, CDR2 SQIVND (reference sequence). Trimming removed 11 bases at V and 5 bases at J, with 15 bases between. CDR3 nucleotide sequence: TGTGCCCATCGGGGGGCGGGGTATGGCTACACCTTC. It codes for CAHRGAGYGYTF.

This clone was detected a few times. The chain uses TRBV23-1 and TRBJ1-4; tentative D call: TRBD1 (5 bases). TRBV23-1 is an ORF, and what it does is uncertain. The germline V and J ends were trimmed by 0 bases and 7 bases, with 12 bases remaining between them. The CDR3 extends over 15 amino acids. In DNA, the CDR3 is TGCGCCAGCAGTCAATCGACGAGGAGGGGTGAAAAACTGTTTTTT. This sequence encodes CASSQSTRRGEKLFF.

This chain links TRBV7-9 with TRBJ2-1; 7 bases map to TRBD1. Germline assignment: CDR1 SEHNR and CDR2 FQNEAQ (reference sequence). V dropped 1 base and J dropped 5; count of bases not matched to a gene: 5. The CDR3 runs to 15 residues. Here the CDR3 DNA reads TGTGCCAGCAGCTTAGGAGGGACAGCCCACAATGAGCAGTTCTTC. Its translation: CASSLGGTAHNEQFF.

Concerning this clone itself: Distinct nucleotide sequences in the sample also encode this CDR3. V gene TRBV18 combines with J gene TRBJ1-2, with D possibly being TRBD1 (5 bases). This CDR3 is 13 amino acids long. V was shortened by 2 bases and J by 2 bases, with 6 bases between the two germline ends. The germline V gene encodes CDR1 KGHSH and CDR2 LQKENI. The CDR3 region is CASSPGANYGYTF. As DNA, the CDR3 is TGTGCCAGCTCACCAGGGGCAAACTATGGCTACACCTTC.

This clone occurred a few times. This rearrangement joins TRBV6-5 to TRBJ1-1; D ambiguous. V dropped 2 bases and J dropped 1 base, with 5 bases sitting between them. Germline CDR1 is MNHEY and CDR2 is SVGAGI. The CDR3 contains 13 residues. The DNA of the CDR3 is TGTGCCAGCAGTTACGGGAGGAACACTGAAGCTTTCTTT. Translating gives CASSYGRNTEAFF.

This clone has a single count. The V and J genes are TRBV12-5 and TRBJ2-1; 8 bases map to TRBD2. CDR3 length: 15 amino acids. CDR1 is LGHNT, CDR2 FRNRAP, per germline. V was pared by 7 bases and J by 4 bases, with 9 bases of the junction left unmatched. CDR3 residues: CASAPGRGVYNEQFF. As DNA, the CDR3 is TGTGCTAGTGCCCCAGGGCGGGGGGTTTACAATGAGCAGTTCTTC.

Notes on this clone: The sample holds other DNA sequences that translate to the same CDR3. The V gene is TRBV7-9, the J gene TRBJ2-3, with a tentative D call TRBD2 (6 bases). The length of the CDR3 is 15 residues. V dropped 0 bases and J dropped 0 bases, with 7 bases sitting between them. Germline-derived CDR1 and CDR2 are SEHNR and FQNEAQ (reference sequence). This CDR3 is CASSLAGGSTDTQYF. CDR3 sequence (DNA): TGTGCCAGCAGCTTAGCGGGGGGTAGCACAGATACGCAGTATTTT.

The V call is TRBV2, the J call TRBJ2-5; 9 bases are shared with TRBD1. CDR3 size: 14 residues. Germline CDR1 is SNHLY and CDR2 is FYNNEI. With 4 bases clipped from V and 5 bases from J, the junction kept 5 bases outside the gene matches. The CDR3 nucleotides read TGTGCCAGCAGTGGAGGACAGGGGCGGGAGACCCAGTACTTC. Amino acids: CASSGGQGRETQYF.

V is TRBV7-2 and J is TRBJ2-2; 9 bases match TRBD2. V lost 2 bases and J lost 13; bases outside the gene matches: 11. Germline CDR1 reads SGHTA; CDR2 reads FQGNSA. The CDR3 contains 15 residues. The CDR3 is CASSLKRGAPGTLFF. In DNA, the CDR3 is TGTGCCAGCAGCTTAAAGCGGGGGGCCCCGGGGACGCTGTTTTTT.

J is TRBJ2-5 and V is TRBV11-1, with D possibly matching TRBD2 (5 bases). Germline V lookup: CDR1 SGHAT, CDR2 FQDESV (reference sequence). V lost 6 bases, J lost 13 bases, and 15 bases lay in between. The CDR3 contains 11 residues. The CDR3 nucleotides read TGTGCCAGCAGACTAGAAGGTGAAACGTACTTC. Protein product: CASRLEGETYF. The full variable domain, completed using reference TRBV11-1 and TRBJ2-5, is EAEVAQSPRYKITEKSQAVAFWCDPISGHATLYWYRQILGQGPELLVQFQDESVVDDSQLPKDRFSAERLKGVDSTLKIQPAELGDSAMYLCASRLEGETYFGPGTRLLVL.

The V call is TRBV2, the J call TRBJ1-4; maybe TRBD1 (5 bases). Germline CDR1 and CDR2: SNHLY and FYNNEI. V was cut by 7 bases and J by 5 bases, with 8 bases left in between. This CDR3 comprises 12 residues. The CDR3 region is CASKQENEKLFF. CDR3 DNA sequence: TGTGCCAGCAAACAGGAAAATGAAAAACTGTTTTTT.

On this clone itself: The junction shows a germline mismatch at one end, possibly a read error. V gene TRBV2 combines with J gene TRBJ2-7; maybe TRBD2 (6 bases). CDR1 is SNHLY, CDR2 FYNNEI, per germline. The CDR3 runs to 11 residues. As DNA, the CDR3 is TGTGCCAGCAGTCTCTTTGGCGGGGCCGACTTC. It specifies CASSLFGGADF.